Shown below are 19 T cell receptor beta chains from a single sample sequenced in a study of cytomegalovirus exposure and HLA in healthy donors. TCRdb keeps only in-frame clones here, not all; method: immunoSEQ multiplex PCR. The table lists about 63,000 clones, around 90% of them singletons. The source material was PBMCs. The receptors here all came from a woman under 30 in good health and CMV-seronegative.

This chain uses TRBV19 with TRBJ2-7, with 8 bases aligning to TRBD1. Germline CDR1 is LNHDA and CDR2 is SQIVND (reference sequence). The CDR3 sequence is 14 residues long. V was pared by 7 bases and J by 3 bases, with 8 bases of the junction left unmatched. CDR3 sequence reads: CASTQGGTGYEQYF. CDR3 in DNA: TGTGCCAGTACTCAAGGGGGGACAGGCTACGAGCAGTACTTC.

The chain recombines TRBV27 with TRBJ2-7; unclear D gene. V lost 0 bases and J lost 2, with 11 bases in between. The CDR3 is 15 amino acids. Germline V CDR1 and CDR2: MNHEY, SMNVEV (reference sequence). In nucleotides, the CDR3 is TGTGCCAGCAGTTTATCGGTCGGAGTACCCTACGAGCAGTACTTC. Translated, it gives CASSLSVGVPYEQYF.

This chain joins TRBV4-1 and TRBJ2-7; D possibly corresponds to TRBD1 (5 bases). Trimming shortened V by 3 bases and J by 4 bases, and 13 bases separated the two germline ends. The V gene's germline CDR1 is MGHRA and CDR2 YSYEKL. The CDR3 length is 14 residues. In DNA form, the CDR3 reads TGCGCCAGCAGCCATCAGGACACCTATTACGAGCAGTACTTC. Amino acids: CASSHQDTYYEQYF.

The chain uses TRBV7-9 and TRBJ1-1; D remains ambiguous. CDR3 size: 15 residues. V was clipped by 1 base and J by 0 bases, with 9 bases between them. Per the germline V gene, CDR1 is SEHNR and CDR2 is FQNEAQ (reference sequence). CDR3 DNA sequence: TGTGCCAGCAGCTTAGAGTCAGATATGAACACTGAAGCTTTCTTT. Translating it yields CASSLESDMNTEAFF.

This chain uses TRBV7-9 with TRBJ2-7; TRBD1 agrees at 7 bases. The CDR3 covers 11 residues. Germline V CDR1 and CDR2: SEHNR, FQNEAQ (reference sequence). After removal of 1 base from V and 9 bases from J, the junction contained 0 bases not matched to a gene. The CDR3 DNA reads as TGTGCCAGCAGCTTAGACAGGGGGCAGTACTTC. Protein product: CASSLDRGQYF.

CDR3 coding DNA: TGCGCCAGCAGCCAAGAGCGGGTGGGTGAGCAGTTCTTC. Its translation: CASSQERVGEQFF. The chain has TRBV4-1 and TRBJ2-1; D possibly corresponds to TRBD2 (5 bases). Trimming cost V 0 bases and J 9 bases, with 9 bases left between them. Germline V CDR1 and CDR2: MGHRA, YSYEKL. The CDR3 has 13 amino acids.

This sequence joins TRBV11-2 and TRBJ2-3, with a possible D match to TRBD2 (5 bases). The CDR3 extends over 16 amino acids. V was trimmed by 1 base and J by 3 bases, leaving 14 bases between them. Germline lookup yields CDR1 SGHAT and CDR2 FQNNGV. CDR3 residues: CASSLVRGLRTDTQYF. The DNA for the CDR3 is TGTGCCAGCAGCTTAGTCCGGGGATTAAGGACAGATACGCAGTATTTT.

This chain uses TRBV6-1 with TRBJ2-7; a weak D match, TRBD1 (6 bases). Trimming removed 2 bases from V and 6 bases from J, with 17 bases in between. CDR3 length equals 15 residues. CDR1 MNHNS and CDR2 SASEGT come from the germline V gene. DNA for the CDR3: TGTGCCAGCAGTGAAATGTCCAGGGGTGGAGGCGAGCAGTACTTC. It yields the protein CASSEMSRGGGEQYF.

The chain joins TRBV30 to TRBJ2-7, with 10 bases matching TRBD1. The CDR3 consists of 13 residues. V was pared by 3 bases and J by 3 bases, with 2 bases of the junction left unmatched. Germline V gives CDR1 GTSNPN, CDR2 SVGIG (reference sequence). This chain's CDR3 is CAWSGTGVYEQYF. The CDR3, as DNA: TGTGCCTGGAGCGGGACAGGGGTCTACGAGCAGTACTTC. Full variable domain (rest looked up from reference TRBV30 and TRBJ2-7): SQTIHQWPATLVQPVGSPLSLECTVEGTSNPNLYWYRQAAGRGLQLLFYSVGIGQISSEVPQNLSASRPQDRQFILSSKKLLLSDSGFYLCAWSGTGVYEQYFGPGTRLTVT.

This clone was seen a single time. The chain links TRBV27 to TRBJ1-2, with a possible D match to TRBD1 (6 bases). The CDR3 runs to 14 residues. Per the germline V gene, CDR1 is MNHEY and CDR2 is SMNVEV (reference sequence). Trimming took 3 bases from V and 6 from J, leaving 14 bases between them. The CDR3, as DNA: TGTGCCAGCAGTTTCATCAGGGGCGAGGATGGCTACACCTTC. This translates into CASSFIRGEDGYTF.

The rearrangement links TRBV7-8 to TRBJ2-1; a possible D gene is TRBD1 (6 bases). Germline assignment: CDR1 SGHVS and CDR2 FQNEAQ. This CDR3 contains 13 residues. V was pared by 4 bases and J by 7 bases, with 11 bases between. The DNA of the CDR3 is TGTGCCAGCAGCTACAGCAGGGGTAATGAGCAGTTCTTC. As protein: CASSYSRGNEQFF.

This chain connects TRBV7-2 to TRBJ2-7; tentative D call: TRBD2 (5 bases). The CDR3 sequence is 13 residues long. Germline V lookup: CDR1 SGHTA, CDR2 FQGNSA. V gave up 7 bases and J gave up 6 bases, with 16 bases separating them. The CDR3 DNA reads as TGTGCCAGCACCGCCCGCACTGGGAGCGAGCAGTACTTC. As protein: CASTARTGSEQYF.

The V and J genes are TRBV18 and TRBJ2-5, with 11 bases matching TRBD2. The CDR3 contains 17 residues. The junction had 9 bases not matched to a gene; V was cut back by 4 bases and J by 2 bases. CDR1 is KGHSH, CDR2 LQKENI, per germline. The CDR3 loop reads CASSLNAGTSGQETQYF. CDR3 DNA sequence: TGTGCCAGCTCACTTAATGCCGGGACTAGCGGACAAGAGACCCAGTACTTC.

V is TRBV19 and J is TRBJ2-5; possible D gene TRBD1, 6 bases. Trimming removed 5 bases from V and 5 bases from J, with 15 bases in between. Germline loops: CDR1 LNHDA, CDR2 SQIVND (reference sequence). The CDR3 runs to 14 residues. The CDR3 coding sequence is TGTGCCAGTAGTCCCCAGGGGATTTCTGAGACCCAGTACTTC. Translating it yields CASSPQGISETQYF. Supplemented by reference TRBV19 and TRBJ2-5, the full variable domain reads DGGITQSPKYLFRKEGQNVTLSCEQNLNHDAMYWYRQDPGQGLRLIYYSQIVNDFQKGDIAEGYSVSREKKESFPLTVTSAQKNPTAFYLCASSPQGISETQYFGPGTRLLVL.

This chain uses TRBV7-8 with TRBJ1-2; no firm D call. With 2 bases removed from V and 1 base from J, the gap between germline ends came to 8 bases. The CDR3 runs to 14 residues. Germline V gives CDR1 SGHVS, CDR2 FQNEAQ. This chain's CDR3 is CASSLLEFNYGYTF. The CDR3 region has the DNA TGTGCCAGCAGCTTATTGGAGTTTAACTATGGCTACACCTTC.

The chain has TRBV7-9 and TRBJ2-5; D possibly corresponds to TRBD2 (5 bases). Trimming left V 5 bases short and J 1 base short, with 11 bases between. Germline V gene sequence: CDR1 SEHNR, CDR2 FQNEAQ (reference sequence). There are 14 residues in the CDR3. The CDR3 bases are TGTGCCAGCAGCATACTCGCGGGCCAAGAGACCCAGTACTTC. It specifies CASSILAGQETQYF. Supplemented by reference TRBV7-9 and TRBJ2-5, the full variable domain reads DTGVSQNPRHKITKRGQNVTFRCDPISEHNRLYWYRQTLGQGPEFLTYFQNEAQLEKSRLLSDRFSAERPKGSFSTLEIQRTEQGDSAMYLCASSILAGQETQYFGPGTRLLVL.

This rearrangement joins TRBV28 to TRBJ2-7; tentatively, D is TRBD1 (7 bases). Trimming pared 9 bases from V and 5 bases from J, leaving 20 bases between. The CDR3 is 14 residues long. Germline V gene lookup returns CDR1 MDHEN and CDR2 SYDVKM. CDR3 sequence reads: CASVRPGGFDEQYF. CDR3 nucleotide sequence: TGTGCCAGTGTGAGACCAGGGGGGTTTGACGAGCAGTACTTC.

This chain links TRBV6-1 with TRBJ2-7; D possibly corresponds to TRBD2 (6 bases). With 7 bases removed from V and 4 bases from J, the gap between germline ends came to 20 bases. The CDR3 length is 15 residues. Germline lookup yields CDR1 MNHNS and CDR2 SASEGT. Written as DNA, the CDR3 is TGTGCCAGCATAGGGCCTCGGGACTTCAGGTACGAGCAGTACTTC. Amino acids: CASIGPRDFRYEQYF.

The chain links TRBV9 to TRBJ1-1; the D gene is possibly TRBD1 (6 bases). This CDR3 is 15 amino acids long. V was pared by 3 bases and J by 4 bases, with 16 bases between. Germline CDR1 reads SGDLS; CDR2 reads YYNGEE. CDR3 sequence (DNA): TGTGCCAGCAGCGCAGGGGACGACAAGAGCACTGAAGCTTTCTTT. Amino acids: CASSAGDDKSTEAFF.